This TCR beta chain was sequenced in a study of CD8 T cells in ankylosing spondylitis. CDR1 and CDR2 from the germline V gene are SGHAT and FQDESV (reference sequence). The CDR3 contains 18 residues. The V gene lost 0 bases and the J gene lost 0 bases, with 16 bases spanning the gap. In making TCR beta libraries, quantitative 5'-RACE with molecular barcodes was used. TCRdb independently ran MiXCR on the 5' RACE reads; one entry per CDR3 protein. This sample has 670,000 or so distinct CDR3 sequences, with 15% to 20% found just once. Study outcomes and limitations: Significant enrichment of disease-linked clones was reportedly seen in matched ankylosing spondylitis synovial fluid. A motif in TCR beta, a set of about eight highly homologous variants, appeared characteristic of ankylosing spondylitis blood.

Concerning this clonotype itself: Its antigen is currently unknown.

The TCR originated in a male donor with ankylosing spondylitis. Sequencing was done on a sample of blood, either unsorted or a sorted T cell fraction (not recorded which). V is TRBV11-1 and J is TRBJ2-3; no clear D gene. CDR3 loop: CASSLAVMGRPSTDTQYF. The CDR3 DNA sequence: TGTGCCAGCAGCTTAGCGGTGATGGGCAGACCCAGCACAGATACGCAGTATTTT.